Only a few counts were recorded for the clone carrying this T cell receptor beta chain. The antigen is undetermined. Authors' analysis steps: After removing out-of-frame reads, 2,204,828 distinct TCRbeta sequences remained. TCRdb's table, derived via immunoSEQ multiplex PCR, lists solely in-frame clones and lacks some. That table supplies the V and J calls and clone size; D and trimming were determined from the DNA. The sample includes around 40,000 clones, 60% to 85% of them seen just once. The CDR3 loop spans 15 amino acids. Germline lookup yields CDR1 GTSNPN and CDR2 SVGIG (reference sequence). The V segment lost 2 bases and the J segment 4 bases; nucleotides outside the gene matches: 6. The entry originates in a study of memory CD4+ T cells and cytomegalovirus serostatus. Turning to the study itself: Donors were healthy Belgian adults, several CMV seropositive and around 23 seronegative. The study's findings and limits: A US-trained random forest predicted CMV serostatus with median AUC roughly 0.9. Suggested: most of the CMV-linked TCR signature lies in CD4+ memory cells.

Single viable CD3+CD4+CD8-CD45RO+ cells were sorted as the memory CD4+ T cells. The chain is built from TRBV30 and TRBJ2-5, with 11 bases that match TRBD1. The sequence was obtained from an adult in good health and CMV-seronegative. Material: memory CD4+ T cells from blood. Here the CDR3 reads CAWSLDRGQGETQYF. CDR3 nucleotides: TGTGCCTGGAGTTTGGACAGGGGGCAGGGAGAGACCCAGTACTTC.